These T cell receptor beta chains were read from a single sample in a study of Graves' ophthalmopathy and Graves' hyperthyroidism. TCRdb analysed the multiplex PCR reads with MiXCR anew, one entry per CDR3 protein. Altogether about 600,000 distinct CDR3 sequences are present, about 40% being singletons, with the ten largest covering over 3.5%. Sequenced input: peripheral blood or thyroid tissue (not recorded which). The source is an adult man with Graves' hyperthyroidism. Each CDR3 is given with its conserved first and last residue. D genes are given only for firm matches. Size values are once, few and many counts, or a class for expanded clones, and some rows have none.

v_call	j_call	clone_size	d_call	cdr3_aa	cdr3_nt
TRBV20-1	TRBJ2-5	-	-	CSAQRGGADSETQYF	TGCAGTGCCCAGAGGGGGGGGGCTGATTCAGAGACCCAGTACTTC
TRBV7-6	TRBJ2-5	-	TRBD2	CASSLGSSGVQETQYF	TGTGCCAGCAGCTTAGGGTCTAGCGGGGTCCAAGAGACCCAGTACTTC
TRBV20-1	TRBJ1-3	many	-	CSARRSGENTIYF	TGCAGTGCTAGACGGTCAGGGGAGAACACCATATATTTT
TRBV20-1	TRBJ1-2	-	-	CSARRGEGLGYTF	TGCAGTGCTAGGCGGGGGGAAGGATTGGGCTACACCTTC
TRBV9	TRBJ1-2	once	TRBD1	CASSSRQGPRYTF	TGTGCCAGCAGCTCCCGACAGGGGCCTCGCTACACCTTC
TRBV29-1	TRBJ1-5	-	-	CSVRDGRGNQPQHF	TGCAGCGTTCGGGACGGGCGGGGCAATCAGCCCCAGCATTTT
TRBV29-1	TRBJ1-2	-	-	CSQLTGGQSFGYTF	TGCAGCCAACTTACCGGTGGGCAATCGTTTGGCTACACCTTC
TRBV5-1	TRBJ2-6	-	-	CASSLRATGANVLTF	TGCGCCAGCAGCTTGCGGGCCACTGGGGCCAACGTCCTGACTTTC
TRBV5-1	TRBJ1-1	many	-	CASREGNTEAFF	TGTGCCAGCAGGGAGGGAAACACTGAAGCTTTCTTT
TRBV20-1	TRBJ2-1	many	TRBD2	CSASNLAGELKNEQFF	TGCAGTGCTAGTAACTTGGCGGGAGAACTTAAAAATGAGCAGTTCTTC
TRBV6-1	TRBJ2-5	many	-	CASSYYPLSQAEETQYF	TGTGCCAGCAGTTACTACCCCCTTAGTCAGGCCGAAGAGACCCAGTACTTC
TRBV2	TRBJ1-2	-	-	CASSGWADGYTF	TGTGCCAGCAGTGGATGGGCGGATGGCTACACCTTC
TRBV7-6	TRBJ1-4	many	-	CASSLAGRKVEKLFF	TGTGCCAGCAGCTTAGCGGGGAGGAAGGTTGAAAAACTGTTTTTT
TRBV24-1	TRBJ2-5	-	TRBD1	CASSDRDSKETQYF	TGTGCCAGCAGTGACCGGGACAGCAAAGAGACCCAGTACTTC
TRBV29-1	TRBJ1-2	many	-	CSVERVGYTF	TGCAGCGTTGAAAGGGTAGGCTACACCTTC
TRBV27	TRBJ1-5	-	-	CASSFPDTILSNQPQHF	TGTGCCAGCAGTTTCCCCGACACCATCCTTAGCAATCAGCCCCAGCATTTT
TRBV2	TRBJ1-1	few	-	CASSEEFGRNTEAFF	TGTGCCAGCAGTGAAGAATTTGGGCGGAACACTGAAGCTTTCTTT
TRBV7-6	TRBJ2-7	-	TRBD1	CASSLGQGALEQYF	TGTGCCAGCAGCTTAGGACAGGGGGCTCTGGAGCAGTACTTC
TRBV24-1	TRBJ2-5	many	TRBD1	CATGTGGRETQYF	TGTGCCACCGGGACAGGGGGCAGAGAGACCCAGTACTTC
TRBV9	TRBJ1-1	-	TRBD1	CASSAGTGKEAFF	TGTGCCAGCAGCGCCGGGACAGGGAAAGAAGCTTTCTTT
TRBV20-1	TRBJ2-7	many	-	CSLIRDPVSEQYF	TGCAGTCTCATACGCGACCCGGTCTCCGAGCAGTACTTC
TRBV7-9	TRBJ2-5	-	TRBD2	CASSHAGGPETQYF	TGTGCCAGCAGCCATGCGGGGGGGCCCGAGACCCAGTACTTC
TRBV20-1	TRBJ2-7	-	-	CSARDPSGSSGEQYF	TGCAGTGCTAGAGATCCCAGCGGATCTTCGGGGGAGCAGTACTTC
TRBV20-1	TRBJ1-2	many	TRBD1	CSARGQGLLGYTF	TGCAGTGCTAGAGGACAGGGGCTATTGGGCTACACCTTC
TRBV4-2	TRBJ2-5	-	-	CASSLLSPRSHGQEAQYF	TGTGCCAGCAGCCTATTATCCCCTCGGAGCCACGGACAAGAGGCCCAGTACTTC
TRBV6-6	TRBJ1-5	-	TRBD1	CASKGQGGYEHF	TGCGCCAGCAAGGGACAGGGAGGGTACGAGCATTTT
TRBV19	TRBJ1-3	few	-	CASSISGAGNTIYF	TGTGCCAGTAGTATCTCGGGCGCTGGAAACACCATATATTTT
TRBV30	TRBJ1-2	-	-	CAWSVRQDYGYTF	TGTGCCTGGAGTGTACGTCAAGACTATGGCTACACCTTC
TRBV20-1	TRBJ2-5	many	-	CSARLPGFQETQYF	TGCAGTGCTAGGCTCCCAGGGTTCCAAGAGACCCAGTACTTC
TRBV25-1	TRBJ2-7	-	TRBD1	CASSAEPRDRGAYEQYF	TGTGCCAGCAGTGCAGAACCTAGGGACAGGGGAGCCTACGAGCAGTACTTC
TRBV29-1	TRBJ2-5	-	TRBD1	CSAGVARGKETQYF	TGCAGCGCCGGAGTGGCCAGGGGGAAAGAGACCCAGTACTTC
TRBV9	TRBJ1-6	many	-	CASSKQGDGGNSPLHF	TGTGCCAGCAGCAAACAGGGAGACGGTGGGAATTCACCCCTCCACTTT
TRBV10-3	TRBJ2-3	few	-	CATAGGRDSTDTQYF	TGTGCCACGGCGGGCGGACGAGATTCCACAGATACGCAGTATTTT
TRBV9	TRBJ1-1	-	-	CASSVEVLGDTEAFF	TGTGCCAGCAGCGTTGAAGTATTAGGTGACACTGAAGCTTTCTTT
TRBV19	TRBJ2-6	many	TRBD1	CASRGLLTAGANVLTF	TGTGCCAGCAGGGGGCTACTAACGGCTGGGGCCAACGTCCTGACTTTC
TRBV2	TRBJ1-2	-	TRBD1	CASSPRGQGARGYTF	TGTGCCAGCAGTCCCCGGGGACAGGGGGCACGTGGCTACACCTTC
TRBV15	TRBJ2-2	-	-	CATRARANTGELFF	TGTGCCACCCGCGCGAGGGCTAACACCGGGGAGCTGTTTTTT
TRBV19	TRBJ2-2	many	TRBD2	CASSIHLRTSGRNTGELFF	TGTGCCAGTAGTATCCACCTTAGGACTAGCGGGAGGAACACCGGGGAGCTGTTTTTT
TRBV2	TRBJ2-2	many	TRBD2	CASRRLAGEATGELFF	TGTGCCAGCAGGCGACTAGCGGGAGAGGCCACCGGGGAGCTGTTTTTT
TRBV6-6	TRBJ1-1	many	-	CASSYLRDPPEAFF	TGTGCCAGCAGTTACTTGCGGGATCCACCTGAAGCTTTCTTT
TRBV12-3/TRBV12-4	TRBJ2-5	many	-	CASSLVVAQETQYF	TGTGCCAGCAGTTTAGTAGTAGCCCAAGAGACCCAGTACTTC
TRBV9	TRBJ1-1	many	-	CASSVALAGSTEAFF	TGTGCCAGCAGCGTAGCTTTGGCAGGGAGTACTGAAGCTTTCTTT
TRBV5-5	TRBJ2-5	-	TRBD2	CASSPATSGGAGFF	TGTGCCAGCAGCCCTGCGACTAGCGGGGGGGCCGGGTTCTTC
TRBV20-1	TRBJ2-6	-	-	CSAPSGGANVLTF	TGCAGTGCTCCGAGCGGTGGGGCCAACGTCCTGACTTTC